A selection of T cell receptor beta chains follows, all from one sample in a study of cytomegalovirus exposure and HLA in healthy donors. TCRdb keeps only in-frame clones here, not all; method: immunoSEQ multiplex PCR. The repertoire holds some 180,000 clones, more than 75% seen once, with roughly 2.5% in the top ten. The specimen was PBMCs. Receptors were obtained from a man aged 30 to 45 in good health and CMV-seropositive. Both conserved end residues are part of each CDR3. The listing skips clone size in some rows; elsewhere it reads once, few, many or a size class.

TRBV2	TRBJ1-4	18	-	CASRPMNSGKATNEKLFF
TRBV28	TRBJ1-1	14	-	CATEPGQGNTEAFF
TRBV29-1	TRBJ2-1	16	-	CSVEEGTSGTYNEQFF
TRBV7-2	TRBJ1-2	13	once	CASSLSPEGGYTF
TRBV19	TRBJ1-5	14	-	CASSGTGGGQPQHF
TRBV10-3	TRBJ1-2	14	-	CAISPTLANYGYTF
TRBV7-9	-	11	-	CASSLKYEQYF
TRBV7-9	TRBJ1-1	16	-	CASTQTGGGVNTEAFF
TRBV11-2	TRBJ2-3	16	-	CASSLVVAEGTDTQYF
TRBV6-5	TRBJ2-3	14	few	CASSKTGTTDTQYF
TRBV11-3	TRBJ2-7	14	-	CASSFRDRAYEQYF
TRBV7-9	TRBJ1-3	12	-	CASSLGGPSGHF
TRBV4-2	TRBJ1-2	17	-	CASSQAGHTITNYGYTF
TRBV15	TRBJ1-5	17	-	CATSRDWTAPSNQPQHF
TRBV11-2	TRBJ2-1	18	-	CASSLDIRLAVPYNEQFF
TRBV18	TRBJ2-5	13	-	CASSAGQQETQYF
TRBV6-1	TRBJ2-7	16	-	CASSEVGGSQGNEQYF
TRBV30	TRBJ1-5	14	-	CAWGPTGRNQPQHF
TRBV7-6	TRBJ2-7	15	-	CASSLSGTGGYEQYF
TRBV6-5	TRBJ2-3	15	few	CASRSSGGDTDTQYF
TRBV25-1	TRBJ1-1	15	-	CASSPLPGKGTEAFF
TRBV18	TRBJ1-1	14	-	CASSPSVMNTEAFF
TRBV5-1	TRBJ2-3	15	-	CASSLGAGYTDTQYF
TRBV11-3	TRBJ2-4	15	-	CASSPLGGAKNIQYF
TRBV10-3	TRBJ1-2	12	-	CAIRGTGKGYTF
TRBV4-3	TRBJ2-3	15	-	CASSREAGEGDTQYF
TRBV27	TRBJ1-2	13	-	CASSSGRVGGYTF
TRBV5-1	TRBJ2-2	15	-	CASSLATGGPGELFF
TRBV19	TRBJ1-2	14	-	CASSEVTGGPGYTF
TRBV6-1	TRBJ2-2	14	-	CASSALQGAGELFF
TRBV7-9	TRBJ2-7	15	-	CASSLGWQTDYEQYF
TRBV9	TRBJ2-1	14	-	CASSVGRITTEQFF
TRBV19	TRBJ1-6	16	once	CASSYKFQGHNSPLHF
TRBV6-1	TRBJ1-3	15	few	CASSEPRDYGNTIYF
TRBV9	TRBJ2-7	14	-	CASSQGITAYEQYF
TRBV4-3	TRBJ1-1	19	-	CASSQDRLTGRIPLAIPFF
TRBV7-2	TRBJ2-2	15	-	CASSPSGTNTGELFF
TRBV7-9	TRBJ2-2	13	-	CASSLARTGELFF
TRBV6-6	TRBJ2-3	16	-	CASRVGLAGNTDTQYF
TRBV7-3	TRBJ2-1	18	-	CASSLRSPTSGKYNEQFF
TRBV7-6	TRBJ2-3	12	-	CASSLTRDTQYF
TRBV11-3	TRBJ2-1	15	-	CASSLGGGRRNEQFF
TRBV19	TRBJ1-5	15	-	CASKWLGGSNQPQHF
TRBV19	TRBJ1-4	17	few	CASSHPGQGYANEKLFF
TRBV19	TRBJ2-1	18	-	CASSMRWTSGSFSNEQFF
TRBV19	TRBJ2-3	13	-	CASSIGGTDTQYF
TRBV19	TRBJ1-5	15	once	CASSIGFGTNQPQHF
TRBV6-1	TRBJ2-1	15	-	CASSEKEGEGNEQFF
TRBV6-5	TRBJ1-1	13	-	CASSLQISTEAFF
TRBV11-2	TRBJ2-1	15	-	CASCSSGRGYNEQFF
TRBV6-5	TRBJ1-2	14	-	CASRTGFANYGYTF
TRBV4-2	TRBJ1-2	12	-	CASSQEPSGYTF
TRBV5-1	TRBJ2-5	13	once	CASSFSDVETQYF
TRBV5-7	TRBJ1-5	17	-	CASSLVGPGRKIKAQHF
TRBV7-9	TRBJ2-3	14	-	CASSTGTSSDTQYF
TRBV7-8	TRBJ1-1	15	-	CASSETGIRNTEAFF
TRBV15	TRBJ2-1	14	-	CATSTLAEDNEQFF
TRBV30	-	16	-	CAWSDQPTGKNYEQYF
TRBV6-5	TRBJ1-1	12	few	CASSSKAAEAFF